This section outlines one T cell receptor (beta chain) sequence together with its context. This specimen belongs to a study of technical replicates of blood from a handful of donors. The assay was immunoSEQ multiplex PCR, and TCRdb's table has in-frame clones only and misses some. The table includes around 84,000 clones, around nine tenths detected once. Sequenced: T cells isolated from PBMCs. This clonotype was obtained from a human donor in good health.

CDR3 bases: TGTGCCAGCAGTAGGGGGGGGGTAGGGTACGAGCAGTACTTC. Its translation: CASSRGGVGYEQYF. The chain carries TRBV25-1 and TRBJ2-7, with D tentatively TRBD2 (7 bases). The ends were cut back, 5 bases at V and 4 bases at J, with 15 bases in the middle. The germline CDR1 and CDR2 sequences are MGHDK and SYGVNS. The CDR3 loop spans 14 amino acids.